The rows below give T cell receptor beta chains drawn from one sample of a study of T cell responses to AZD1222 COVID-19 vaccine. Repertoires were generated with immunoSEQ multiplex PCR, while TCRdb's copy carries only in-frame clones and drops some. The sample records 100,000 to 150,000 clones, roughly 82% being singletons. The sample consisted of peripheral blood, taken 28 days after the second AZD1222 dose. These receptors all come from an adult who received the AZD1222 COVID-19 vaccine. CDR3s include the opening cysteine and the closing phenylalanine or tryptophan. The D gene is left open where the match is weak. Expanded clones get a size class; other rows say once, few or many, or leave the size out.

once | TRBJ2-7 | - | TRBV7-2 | TGTGCCAGCAGCCTACTAACGGGGGTCGAGCAGTACTTC | CASSLLTGVEQYF
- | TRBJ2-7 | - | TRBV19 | TGTGCCAGTAGTAGCCCACGAGTCTCCTACGAGCAGTACTTC | CASSSPRVSYEQYF
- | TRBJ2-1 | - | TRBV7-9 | TGTGCCAGCAGCTCGACCTTTAAGGGTCCGGACAATGAGCAGTTCTTC | CASSSTFKGPDNEQFF
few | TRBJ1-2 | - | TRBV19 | TGTGCCAGTACGAGACGGCTGAACTATGGCTACACCTTC | CASTRRLNYGYTF
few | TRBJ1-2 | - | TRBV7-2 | TGTGCCAGCAGCTTAGGGGGCGCGGGCTATGGCTACACCTTC | CASSLGGAGYGYTF
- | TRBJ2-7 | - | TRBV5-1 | TGCGCCAGCAGCTCTGAGGGGCTGAGCTCCTACGAGCAGTACTTC | CASSSEGLSSYEQYF
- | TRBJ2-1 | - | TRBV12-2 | TGTGCAAGTCGCTCAGCTTTGGGACAGAGGGGGTCGGATGAGCAGTTCTTC | CASRSALGQRGSDEQFF
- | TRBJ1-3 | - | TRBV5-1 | TGCGCCAGCAGCCCGACCAGCACGACGGGAAACACCATATATTTT | CASSPTSTTGNTIYF
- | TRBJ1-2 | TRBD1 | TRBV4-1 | TGCGCCAGCAGCCAAGATCTATCGGCAGGGGGCGGCTATGGCTACACCTTC | CASSQDLSAGGGYGYTF
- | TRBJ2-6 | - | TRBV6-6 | TGTGCCAGCAGTTACGACTGGAGCTCTGGGGCCAACGTCCTGACTTTC | CASSYDWSSGANVLTF
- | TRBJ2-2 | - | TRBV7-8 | TGTGCCAGCAGCTTAGGATCGGTGGGGTTCGGCGGGGAGCTGTTTTTT | CASSLGSVGFGGELFF
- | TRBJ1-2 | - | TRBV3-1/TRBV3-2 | TGTGCCAGCAGCGGCAGGGACTATGGCTACACCTTC | CASSGRDYGYTF
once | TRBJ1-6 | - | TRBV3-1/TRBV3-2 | TGTGCCAGCAGCCAACCGGACAGACCGGGCTCCTATAATTCACCCCTCCACTTT | CASSQPDRPGSYNSPLHF
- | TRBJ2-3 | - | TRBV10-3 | TGTGCCATCAGTGAGGGGCCGGCCGGTACGCAGTATTTT | CAISEGPAGTQYF
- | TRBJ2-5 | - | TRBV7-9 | TGTGCCAGCAGCCCCAGCTGGGACATCCAACAAGAGACCCAGTACTTC | CASSPSWDIQQETQYF
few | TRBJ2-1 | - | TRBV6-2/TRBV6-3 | TGTGCCAGCAGTCGGGCCGGGATTCAGTACAATGAGCAGTTCTTC | CASSRAGIQYNEQFF
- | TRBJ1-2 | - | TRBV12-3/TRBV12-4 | TGTGCCAGCTCTAAAGGGAGTTATGGCTACACCTTC | CASSKGSYGYTF
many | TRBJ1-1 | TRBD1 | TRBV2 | TGTGCCAGCAGGGGACAGGGGGACACTGAAGCTTTCTTT | CASRGQGDTEAFF
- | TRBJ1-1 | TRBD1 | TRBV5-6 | TGTGCCAGCAGCTTGGTAGGGGGCGGGAACACTGAAGCTTTCTTT | CASSLVGGGNTEAFF
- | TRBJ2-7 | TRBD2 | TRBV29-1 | TGCAGCGTTGGCCCGGGGGGGGACGAGCAGTACTTC | CSVGPGGDEQYF
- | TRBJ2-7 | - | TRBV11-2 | TGTGCCAGCAGCCCCGGGCAGCTATCCTACGAGCAGTACTTC | CASSPGQLSYEQYF
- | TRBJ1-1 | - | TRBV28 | TGTGCCAGCAGTTTCCAGGGTTGGGGCACTGAAGCTTTCTTT | CASSFQGWGTEAFF
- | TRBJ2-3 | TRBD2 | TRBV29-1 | TGCAGCGTATCCGGGACTAGCGGGGGGCGGGGAGATACGCAGTATTTT | CSVSGTSGGRGDTQYF
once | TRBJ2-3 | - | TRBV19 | TGTGCCAGTAGTATGTCCTCTAGCACAGATACGCAGTATTTT | CASSMSSSTDTQYF
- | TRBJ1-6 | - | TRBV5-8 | TGTGCCAGCAGCTTGGGTGGGCCAGCCTCAGATTCACCCCTCCACTTT | CASSLGGPASDSPLHF